Listed below are T cell receptor beta chains from one sample, sequenced in a study of cytomegalovirus exposure and HLA in healthy donors. Libraries were prepared by immunoSEQ multiplex PCR; TCRdb keeps only in-frame clonotypes and omits some of them. This repertoire includes about 210,000 clones. The sequenced sample was PBMCs. All receptors come from a woman younger than 45 in good health and CMV-seropositive. CDR3s include the opening cysteine and the closing phenylalanine or tryptophan. D genes are given only for firm matches.

J: TRBJ2-7
V: TRBV19
D: TRBD1
DNA: TGTGCCAGTACTACGACAGGGGGCTCCCTCTTCGGCGAGCAGTACTTC
CDR3: CASTTTGGSLFGEQYF

J: TRBJ1-1
V: TRBV5-8
D: NA
DNA: TGTGCCAGCAGCGAGCGACCCACCATGAACACTGAAGCTTTCTTT
CDR3: CASSERPTMNTEAFF

J: TRBJ1-1
V: TRBV6-4
D: NA
DNA: TGTGCCAGCTCAAGAAACAATGAAGCTTTCTTT
CDR3: CASSRNNEAFF

J: TRBJ2-7
V: TRBV6-5
D: TRBD1
DNA: TGTGCCAGCAGTTACTCTTACAGGGGCCTTTCGTTCGAGCAGTACTTC
CDR3: CASSYSYRGLSFEQYF

J: TRBJ2-5
V: TRBV5-1
D: TRBD1
DNA: TGCGCCAGCAGCTTGGACAGGGGACAAGAGACCCAGTACTTC
CDR3: CASSLDRGQETQYF

J: TRBJ2-5
V: TRBV11-2
D: NA
DNA: TGTGCCAGCAGCTTAGGGGTAGGGCAGGGGGAGACCCAGTACTTC
CDR3: CASSLGVGQGETQYF

J: TRBJ2-1
V: TRBV19
D: NA
DNA: TGTGCCAGTAGTACAGGGGTTTACAATGAGCAGTTCTTC
CDR3: CASSTGVYNEQFF

J: TRBJ1-4
V: TRBV30
D: NA
DNA: TGTGCCTGGAGTCCCGGGGGGGAGACTAATGAAAAACTGTTTTTT
CDR3: CAWSPGGETNEKLFF

J: TRBJ1-6
V: TRBV5-4
D: NA
DNA: TGTGCCAGCACCCTTAGGAGCACGAATTCACCCCTCCACTTT
CDR3: CASTLRSTNSPLHF

J: TRBJ2-7
V: TRBV6-5
D: NA
DNA: TGTGCCAGCAGTCCATCGACAGGTGGGTCCTACGAGCAGTACTTC
CDR3: CASSPSTGGSYEQYF

J: TRBJ2-5
V: TRBV29-1
D: TRBD1
DNA: TGCAGCGTTGAATGGCTTGGCCAGGGGGCTCGGGAGACCCAGTACTTC
CDR3: CSVEWLGQGARETQYF

J: TRBJ1-2
V: TRBV7-9
D: TRBD1
DNA: TGTGCCAGCAGCTTTCCGGGACAGGGACACGGCTACACCTTC
CDR3: CASSFPGQGHGYTF

J: TRBJ1-2
V: TRBV30
D: NA
DNA: TGTGCCTCCGGGGGGTTAGGTGGCTACACCTTC
CDR3: CASGGLGGYTF

J: TRBJ2-2
V: TRBV7-2
D: TRBD2
DNA: TGTGCCAGCAGCCGCCGTGGACTAGCGGGAGTGGAGGGCACCGGGGAGCTGTTTTTT
CDR3: CASSRRGLAGVEGTGELFF

J: TRBJ1-5
V: TRBV19
D: NA
DNA: TGTGCCAGTAGTAACCAAGCGGACTACAATCAGCCCCAGCATTTT
CDR3: CASSNQADYNQPQHF

J: TRBJ2-7
V: TRBV29-1
D: TRBD1
DNA: TGCAGCGTGTCGGGACAGGGGGCCTACGAGCAGTACTTC
CDR3: CSVSGQGAYEQYF